This TCR beta chain was sequenced in a study of cytomegalovirus exposure and HLA in healthy donors. The PCR contained 60 Vbeta and 13 Jbeta primers. Clones were read by immunoSEQ multiplex PCR, and TCRdb kept only the in-frame ones, dropping some. The data contain more than 130,000 clones, roughly 80% of them singletons. Deletions cut 1 base from V and 10 bases from J, with 14 bases between. CDR3 size: 15 residues. Per germline, CDR1 MNHNY and CDR2 SVGAGI (reference sequence). This receptor was identified in a man between 40 and 49 years old in good health and CMV-seropositive. The sequencing sample was made of PBMCs. The rearrangement links TRBV6-6 to TRBJ1-6; tentatively, D is TRBD1 (5 bases). The CDR3 region has the DNA TGTGCCAGCAGTTACTGGGGCAGGGAGGGCTCACCCCTCCACTTT. It codes for CASSYWGREGSPLHF.